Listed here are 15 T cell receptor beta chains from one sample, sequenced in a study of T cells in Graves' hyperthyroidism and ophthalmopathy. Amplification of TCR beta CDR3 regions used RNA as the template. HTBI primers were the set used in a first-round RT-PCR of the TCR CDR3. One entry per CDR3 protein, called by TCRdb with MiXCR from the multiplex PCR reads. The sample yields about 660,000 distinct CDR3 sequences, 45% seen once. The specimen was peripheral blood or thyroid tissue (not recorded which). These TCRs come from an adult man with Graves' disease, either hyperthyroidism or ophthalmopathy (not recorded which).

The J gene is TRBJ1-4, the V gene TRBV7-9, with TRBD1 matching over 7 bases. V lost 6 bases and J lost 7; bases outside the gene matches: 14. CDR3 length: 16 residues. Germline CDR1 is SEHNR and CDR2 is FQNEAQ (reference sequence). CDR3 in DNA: TGTGCCAGCAGTTACTCGGCGCCAGGGGGAAGTGAAAAACTGTTTTTT. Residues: CASSYSAPGGSEKLFF.

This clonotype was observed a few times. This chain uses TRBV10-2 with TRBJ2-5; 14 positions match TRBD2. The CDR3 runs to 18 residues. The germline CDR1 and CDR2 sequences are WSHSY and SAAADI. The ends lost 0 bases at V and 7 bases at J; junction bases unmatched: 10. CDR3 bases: TGCGCCAGCAGTGAGTCCAGACTAGCGGGAGGGCTGCGAGGGACCCAGTACTTC. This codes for CASSESRLAGGLRGTQYF.

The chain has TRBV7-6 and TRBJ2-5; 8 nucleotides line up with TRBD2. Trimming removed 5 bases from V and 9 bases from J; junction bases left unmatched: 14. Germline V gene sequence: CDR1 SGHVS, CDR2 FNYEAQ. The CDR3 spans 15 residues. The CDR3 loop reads CASSPGRGVNQPQYF. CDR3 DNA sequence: TGTGCCAGCAGCCCTGGGCGGGGGGTCAATCAGCCCCAGTACTTC.

CDR3 DNA: TGTGCCAGCAGCGTATTATCGAGGGGAAGCGAGCAGTACTTC. This gives the protein CASSVLSRGSEQYF. The chain carries TRBV9 and TRBJ2-7, with D possibly being TRBD1 or TRBD2 (5 bases each). The V gene lost 1 base and the J gene lost 6 bases, with 14 bases spanning the gap. The germline V gene has CDR1 SGDLS and CDR2 YYNGEE. The CDR3 covers 14 residues.

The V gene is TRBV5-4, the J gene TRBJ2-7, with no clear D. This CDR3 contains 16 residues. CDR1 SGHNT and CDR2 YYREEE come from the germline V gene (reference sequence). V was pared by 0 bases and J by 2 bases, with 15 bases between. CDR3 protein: CASSLARRSQTYEQYF. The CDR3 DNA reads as TGTGCCAGCAGCTTGGCCCGGCGCTCTCAGACCTACGAGCAGTACTTC.

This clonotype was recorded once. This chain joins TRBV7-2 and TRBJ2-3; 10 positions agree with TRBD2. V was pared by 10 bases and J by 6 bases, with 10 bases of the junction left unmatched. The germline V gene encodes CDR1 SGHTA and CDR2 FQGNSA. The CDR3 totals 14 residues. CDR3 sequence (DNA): TGTGCCACACGGTCTAGCGGGAGTTCGGATACGCAGTATTTT. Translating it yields CATRSSGSSDTQYF.

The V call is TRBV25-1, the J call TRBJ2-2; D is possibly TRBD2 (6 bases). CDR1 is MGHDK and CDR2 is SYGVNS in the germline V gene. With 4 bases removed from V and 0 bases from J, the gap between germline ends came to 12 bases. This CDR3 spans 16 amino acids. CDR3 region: CASSGWRGANTGELFF. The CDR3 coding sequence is TGTGCCAGCAGTGGTTGGCGGGGCGCGAACACCGGGGAGCTGTTTTTT. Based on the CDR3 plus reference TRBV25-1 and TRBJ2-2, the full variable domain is EADIYQTPRYLVIGTGKKITLECSQTMGHDKMYWYQQDPGMELHLIHYSYGVNSTEKGDLSSESTVSRIRTEHFPLTLESARPSHTSQYLCASSGWRGANTGELFFGEGSRLTVL.

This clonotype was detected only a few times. For the CDR3, the DNA is TGTGCCAGCAGCCCAGGACACGATAATCAGCCCCAGCATTTT. It yields the protein CASSPGHDNQPQHF. The chain employs TRBV7-8 and TRBJ1-5; D is perhaps TRBD1 (5 bases). The CDR3 runs to 14 residues. CDR1 is SGHVS and CDR2 is FQNEAQ in the germline V gene. V lost 5 bases and J lost 4, with 12 bases in between.

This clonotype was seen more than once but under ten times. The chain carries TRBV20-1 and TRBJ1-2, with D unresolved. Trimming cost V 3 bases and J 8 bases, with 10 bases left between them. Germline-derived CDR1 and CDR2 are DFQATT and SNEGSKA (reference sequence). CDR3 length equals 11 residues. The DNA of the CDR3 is TGCAGTGCTAGCCAAATGGAGGGCTACACCTTC. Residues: CSASQMEGYTF.

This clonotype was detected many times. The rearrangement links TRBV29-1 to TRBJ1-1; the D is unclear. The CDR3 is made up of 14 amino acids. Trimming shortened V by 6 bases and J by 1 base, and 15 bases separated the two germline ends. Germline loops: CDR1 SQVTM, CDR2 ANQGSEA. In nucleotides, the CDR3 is TGCAGCGTCATGAAGGTACAGCCGAACACTGAAGCTTTCTTT. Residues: CSVMKVQPNTEAFF.

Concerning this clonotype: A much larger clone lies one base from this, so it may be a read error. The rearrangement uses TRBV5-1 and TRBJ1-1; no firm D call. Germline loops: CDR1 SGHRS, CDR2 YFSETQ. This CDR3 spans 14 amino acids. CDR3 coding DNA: TGCGCCAACAGCTTGACGGAAGGGAGCGCTGAAGCTTTCTTT. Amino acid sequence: CANSLTEGSAEAFF.

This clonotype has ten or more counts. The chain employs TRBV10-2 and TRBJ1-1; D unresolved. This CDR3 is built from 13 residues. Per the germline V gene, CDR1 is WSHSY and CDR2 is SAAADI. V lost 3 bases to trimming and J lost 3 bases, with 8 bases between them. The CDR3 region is CASSDTLYTEAFF. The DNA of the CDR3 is TGCGCCAGCAGTGACACTCTTTACACTGAAGCTTTCTTT.

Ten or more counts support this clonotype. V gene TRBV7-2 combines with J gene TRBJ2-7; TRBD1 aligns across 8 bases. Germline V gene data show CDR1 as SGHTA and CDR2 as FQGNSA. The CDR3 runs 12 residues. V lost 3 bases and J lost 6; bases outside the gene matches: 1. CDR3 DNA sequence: TGTGCCAGCAGCTTCGACAGGGGCGAGCAGTACTTC. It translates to CASSFDRGEQYF.

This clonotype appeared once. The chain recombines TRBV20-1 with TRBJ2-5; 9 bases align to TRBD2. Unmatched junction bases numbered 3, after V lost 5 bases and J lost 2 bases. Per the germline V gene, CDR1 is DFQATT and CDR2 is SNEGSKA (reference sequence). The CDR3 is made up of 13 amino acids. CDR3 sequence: CSALAGVQETQYF. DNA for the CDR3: TGCAGTGCTTTAGCGGGGGTTCAAGAGACCCAGTACTTC.

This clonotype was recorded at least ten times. CDR3 DNA: TGTGCCAGCAGCCCAACTGTAGGGAGTATCACTGAAGCTTTCTTT. As protein: CASSPTVGSITEAFF. The gene calls are TRBV7-9 and TRBJ1-1; D unresolved. V was shortened by 5 bases and J by 4 bases, with 17 bases between the two germline ends. CDR1 SEHNR and CDR2 FQNEAQ come from the germline V gene (reference sequence). This CDR3 spans 15 amino acids.